This T cell receptor beta chain was recorded in a study of OX40 agonist ivuxolimab in advanced cancers. Study observations and caveats: Relative to CD4+, CD8+ T cells held more expanded clones on average.

Regarding this clone: Its matching antigen is unknown.

This table comes from immunoSEQ multiplex PCR, and its TCRdb copy is limited to in-frame clones, with some not included. The table lists tens of thousands of clones, 80% to 90% of them singletons. V shed 0 bases, J shed 8 bases, and the junction held 12 bases outside the gene matches. Germline CDR1 MNHEY, CDR2 SMNVEV (reference sequence). There are 17 residues in the CDR3. This chain uses TRBV27 with TRBJ2-1; 8 nucleotides align to TRBD2. Material: CD4+ or CD8+ T cells sorted from blood, obtained in a trial of the OX40 agonist ivuxolimab. This TCR was recovered from an adult with an advanced solid tumor such as melanoma, head and neck, liver or kidney cancer. CDR3 loop: CASSLSYWAGGRDEQFF. The DNA for the CDR3 is TGTGCCAGCAGTTTATCGTACTGGGCGGGGGGCCGCGATGAGCAGTTCTTC.